This T cell receptor beta chain comes out of a study of shared clonotypes between healthy human individuals. Background on the study: Each donor's CD8 memory used one plate, CD8 naive two, each CD4 subset three. Whole-study results and caveats: Generation probability values for non-shared clonotypes were lower than those for clonotypes shared by all four donors. Apart from blood, nothing was sampled; tissue repertoires likely differ.

The DNA input per sorted-subset replicate PCR was approximately 210 ng, corresponding to around 28,000 T cell genomes. Repertoires were generated with immunoSEQ multiplex PCR, while TCRdb's copy carries only in-frame clones and drops some. In the table there are roughly 2.5 million clones, around nine tenths of which are singletons. Remarks on this clone: What it recognizes is unknown.

With V trimmed by 7 bases and J by 5 bases, 12 bases remained unmatched. CDR1 is SGHRS and CDR2 is YFSETQ in the germline V gene. The CDR3 runs 15 residues. V gene TRBV5-1 combines with J gene TRBJ1-2; 9 bases map to TRBD1. This receptor was identified in a man between 18 and 29 years old in good health. The sample comprised naive CD4+ T cells sorted from blood. Subset specified: CD45RA+ positively selected. CDR3 DNA: TGCGCCAGCTCAACAGGGGGCGCGACAGCTTATGGCTACACCTTC. It encodes CASSTGGATAYGYTF.